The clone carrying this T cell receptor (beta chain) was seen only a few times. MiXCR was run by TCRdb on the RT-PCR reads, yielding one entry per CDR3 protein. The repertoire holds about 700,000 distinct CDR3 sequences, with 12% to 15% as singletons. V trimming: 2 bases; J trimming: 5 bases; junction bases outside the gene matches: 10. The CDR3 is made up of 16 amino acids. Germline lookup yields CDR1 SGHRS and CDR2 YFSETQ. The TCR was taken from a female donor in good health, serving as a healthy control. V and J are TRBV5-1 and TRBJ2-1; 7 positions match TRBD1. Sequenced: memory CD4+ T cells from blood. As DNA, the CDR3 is TGCGCCAGCAGCTTAGTCGTGACAGGGATCCACAATGAGCAGTTCTTC. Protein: CASSLVVTGIHNEQFF.